This T cell receptor beta chain was sequenced during a study of glioma-infiltrating T cells. Study-wide context: Glioblastomas were WHO grade IV, sampled at first diagnosis; low-grade were grade II. Dexamethasone exposure before glioma surgery was limited to six or fewer days. Study-level points and caveats: Shared blood CDR3 signature motifs marked patients with low tissue-blood divergence. Very few CDR3 sequences were shared between tissue and blood.

Amplification of TCR alpha and beta CDR3 regions from RNA used iRepertoire nested multiplex PCR. TCRdb independently ran MiXCR on the multiplex PCR reads; one entry per CDR3 protein. Of a few hundred thousand distinct CDR3 sequences listed, 35% to 45% were seen once; the top ten hold more than 10%. About this clonotype itself: Its antigen is unidentified.

The sample comprised glioma tissue, nonneoplastic brain tissue, or PBMCs (not recorded which). The receptor comes from a human donor with low-grade glioma or glioblastoma, undergoing nonglioma brain surgery, or in good health (not recorded which).

Here the CDR3 DNA reads TGTGCCAGCAGTTCCTGGACTAGCGGGGGCGCAGATACGCAGTATTTT. Protein product: CASSSWTSGGADTQYF. The V call is TRBV28, the J call TRBJ2-3; 13 nucleotides line up with TRBD2. V was clipped by 4 bases and J by 4 bases; unmatched bases: 5. The CDR3 sequence is 16 residues long. Germline CDR1 reads MDHEN; CDR2 reads SYDVKM.